This T cell receptor (beta chain) is drawn from a study of T cell repertoires in cytomegalovirus infection. On the study more broadly: An indication of both CMV infection and matching HLA type came from public TCR beta signatures.

The study, taken as a whole, reports: Ex vivo, HLA-C-restricted CMV-specific TCR beta clonotypes prevailed over the rest of the response.

TCRdb called the reads again in MiXCR, with one record for every CDR3 protein. The repertoire has roughly 600,000 distinct CDR3 sequences, less than 25% of them found once; the top ten carry 6.5% to 10%. The germline V gene has CDR1 DFQATT and CDR2 SNEGSKA (reference sequence). There are 14 residues in the CDR3. V was pared by 0 bases and J by 9 bases, with 15 bases between. A word on this clonotype: Its target is not known.

This sequence joins TRBV20-1 and TRBJ2-1; unclear D gene. The sample comprised CD8+ T cells from PBMCs. This sequence originates from a human donor in good health (CMV status not recorded). Some clones in this sample may be carry-over from other donors' samples. CDR3: CSARDRVSLGEQFF. DNA of the CDR3: TGCAGTGCTAGAGATCGGGTGTCCTTGGGTGAGCAGTTCTTC.